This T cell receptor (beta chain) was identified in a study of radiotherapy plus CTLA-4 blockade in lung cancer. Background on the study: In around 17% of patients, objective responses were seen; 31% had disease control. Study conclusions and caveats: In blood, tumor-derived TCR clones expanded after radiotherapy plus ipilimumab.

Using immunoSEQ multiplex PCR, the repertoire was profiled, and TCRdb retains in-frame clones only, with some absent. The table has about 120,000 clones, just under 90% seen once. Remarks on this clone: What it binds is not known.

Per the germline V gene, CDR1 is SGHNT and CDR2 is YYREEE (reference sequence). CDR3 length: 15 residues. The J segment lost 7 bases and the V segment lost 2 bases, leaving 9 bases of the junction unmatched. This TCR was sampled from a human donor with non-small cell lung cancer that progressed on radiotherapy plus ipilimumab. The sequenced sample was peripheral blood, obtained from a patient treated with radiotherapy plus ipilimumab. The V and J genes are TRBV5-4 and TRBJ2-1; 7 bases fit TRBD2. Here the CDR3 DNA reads TGTGCCAGCAGCTTCGTGCGGGAGCCGTTGAATGAGCAGTTCTTC. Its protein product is CASSFVREPLNEQFF.